The clone carrying this T cell receptor beta chain was counted ten times or more. TCRdb analysed the 5' RACE reads with MiXCR anew, one entry per CDR3 protein. The table lists roughly 79,000 distinct CDR3 sequences, about 8.5% of them singletons. These data come from a study of spatial heterogeneity in lung cancer. Time point of the sample: sample taken at primary tumor resection. The sample consisted of PBMCs, taken at surgery. The sequence was obtained from a male donor with early-stage non-small cell lung cancer.

The CDR3 is CASSFNSGYNEQFF. In nucleotides, the CDR3 is TGTGCCAGCAGTTTCAACTCCGGCTACAATGAGCAGTTCTTC. The V gene is TRBV12-3 or TRBV12-4, the J gene TRBJ2-1; D not resolved. The CDR3 is 14 amino acids. Trimming took off 3 bases at V and 3 bases at J, with 9 bases between the two ends.